This TCR beta chain was obtained from a study of blood T cell repertoires in COVID-19. About the research overall: T cells, B-cell-depleted T cells, or PBMCs provided the cDNA or gDNA that served as material.

CDR1 and CDR2 (germline): SNHLY, FYNNEI. This CDR3 region has 13 residues. The V and J ends lost 6 bases and 3 bases respectively, with 11 bases between them. This table comes from immunoSEQ multiplex PCR, and its TCRdb copy is limited to in-frame clones, with some not included. The profile shows roughly 310,000 clones, 90% of them singletons. The genes are TRBV2 and TRBJ1-1, with D maybe TRBD1 (6 bases). This clonotype was sampled from a man in his 60s who had recovered from COVID-19. Sequenced: PBMCs or T cells enriched from blood (not recorded which). CDR3 amino acids: CASSTDSDTEAFF. CDR3 DNA sequence: TGTGCCAGCAGCACGGACAGCGACACTGAAGCTTTCTTT.